The 21 T cell receptor beta chains presented below share a single source sample, sequenced in a study of cytomegalovirus exposure and HLA in healthy donors. Primers: 60 Vbeta forward and 13 Jbeta reverse. Assay used: immunoSEQ multiplex PCR; TCRdb lists only in-frame clones, some missing. The table includes 110,000 or so clones, 74% detected once. Sequencing was carried out using PBMCs. These receptors were taken from a human donor in good health.

J is TRBJ1-2 and V is TRBV29-1; possible D gene TRBD1, 5 bases. V lost 6 bases, J lost 7 bases, and 18 bases lay in between. The length of the CDR3 is 13 residues. In germline, CDR1 is SQVTM, CDR2 ANQGSEA. In DNA form, the CDR3 reads TGCAGCGTAACCTACGTGGCCCAGGGTGGCTACACCTTC. It encodes CSVTYVAQGGYTF.

The V and J genes are TRBV30 and TRBJ1-3; D unresolved. Trimming pared 7 bases from V and 0 bases from J, leaving 10 bases between. The CDR3 runs 13 residues. Germline V lookup: CDR1 GTSNPN, CDR2 SVGIG (reference sequence). CDR3 region: CASSGYSGNTIYF. The CDR3 DNA reads TGTGCCTCATCGGGGTACTCTGGAAACACCATATATTTT.

This clone was picked up one time. This chain connects TRBV18 to TRBJ2-3; TRBD2 agrees at 13 bases. The germline V gene encodes CDR1 KGHSH and CDR2 LQKENI. V lost 3 bases to trimming and J lost 1 base; unmatched junction nucleotides: 7. There are 18 residues in the CDR3. As DNA, the CDR3 is TGTGCCAGCTCACCCCAACTAGCGGGAGGGCCTGGCACAGATACGCAGTATTTT. This sequence encodes CASSPQLAGGPGTDTQYF.

The chain uses TRBV7-8 and TRBJ1-5; a weak D match, TRBD1 (6 bases). The germline V gene encodes CDR1 SGHVS and CDR2 FQNEAQ. The length of the CDR3 is 17 residues. Deletions cut 4 bases from V and 5 bases from J, with 21 bases between. The CDR3: CASSSRGLIRGDQPQHF. CDR3 in DNA: TGTGCCAGCAGCTCTAGAGGATTAATCAGGGGCGATCAGCCCCAGCATTTT.

The chain joins TRBV6-1 to TRBJ2-7, with TRBD1 identical over 7 bases. Germline V CDR1 and CDR2: MNHNS, SASEGT. After removal of 3 bases from V and 1 base from J, the junction contained 6 bases not matched to a gene. The CDR3 length is 15 residues. The CDR3 DNA reads TGTGCCAGCAGTGACTCCGGGACAGCTTCCTACGAGCAGTACTTC. This sequence encodes CASSDSGTASYEQYF.

The CDR3 reads CSVGGRLGELFF. CDR3 nucleotide sequence: TGCAGCGTTGGGGGCCGCCTCGGGGAGCTGTTTTTT. The chain joins TRBV29-1 to TRBJ2-2, with a possible D match to TRBD1 (5 bases). This CDR3 has 12 amino acids. Per germline, CDR1 SQVTM and CDR2 ANQGSEA. V lost 4 bases to trimming and J lost 7 bases, with 10 bases between them.

The chain is built from TRBV29-1 and TRBJ1-1; TRBD1 agrees at 7 bases. The V and J ends lost 4 bases and 11 bases, in that order; junction bases with no gene match: 16. The CDR3 loop spans 14 amino acids. The germline gives CDR1 SQVTM, CDR2 ANQGSEA. CDR3 amino acids: CSVVIQTGATAAFF. The CDR3 DNA is TGCAGCGTTGTAATCCAAACAGGGGCCACCGCGGCTTTCTTT.

This clone has a handful of counts. The chain recombines TRBV2 with TRBJ2-7, with D perhaps TRBD2 (5 bases). The CDR3 length is 14 residues. The germline V gene encodes CDR1 SNHLY and CDR2 FYNNEI. With 10 bases removed from V and 10 bases from J, the gap between germline ends came to 26 bases. CDR3 in amino acids: CAISDFMEARRQYF. As DNA, the CDR3 is TGTGCCATCTCCGACTTTATGGAGGCCAGGCGCCAGTACTTC. Full variable domain (outside the CDR3, taken from reference TRBV2 and TRBJ2-7): EPEVTQTPSHQVTQMGQEVILRCVPISNHLYFYWYRQILGQKVEFLVSFYNNEISEKSEIFDDQFSVERPDGSNFTLKIRSTKLEDSAMYFCAISDFMEARRQYFGPGTRLTVT.

The genes are TRBV5-1 and TRBJ2-6, with a tentative D call TRBD1 (5 bases). V was shortened by 2 bases and J by 2 bases, with 8 bases between the two germline ends. Germline V lookup: CDR1 SGHRS, CDR2 YFSETQ. The CDR3 has 15 residues. The CDR3 DNA sequence: TGCGCCAGCAGCTTAGACAGTCCTGGGGCCAACGTCCTGACTTTC. This translates into CASSLDSPGANVLTF.

The chain links TRBV6-1 to TRBJ2-5, with TRBD2 as a possible D gene (6 bases). CDR1 is MNHNS and CDR2 is SASEGT in the germline V gene. The ends were cut back, 3 bases at V and 2 bases at J, with 13 bases in the middle. This CDR3 is built from 15 residues. Here the CDR3 reads CASSDEGRLQETQYF. In DNA, the CDR3 is TGTGCCAGCAGTGATGAAGGGAGGCTTCAAGAGACCCAGTACTTC.

V usage is TRBV29-1 and J usage is TRBJ1-1, with TRBD1 matching over 9 bases. The CDR3 consists of 12 residues. The germline gives CDR1 SQVTM, CDR2 ANQGSEA. Trimming removed 6 bases from V and 11 bases from J; junction bases left unmatched: 10. The CDR3 loop reads CSVTGTGPAAFF. The CDR3 nucleotides are TGCAGCGTCACCGGGACAGGGCCTGCTGCTTTCTTT.

V and J are TRBV5-1 and TRBJ1-6, with TRBD1 as a possible D gene (6 bases). The V gene's germline CDR1 is SGHRS and CDR2 YFSETQ. This CDR3 is built from 16 residues. V lost 0 bases and J 0 bases, leaving 7 bases between the germline ends. Here the CDR3 reads CASSLDRVSYNSPLHF. For the CDR3, the DNA is TGCGCCAGCAGCTTGGACAGGGTCTCCTATAATTCACCCCTCCACTTT.

This clone was recorded once. The rearrangement uses TRBV7-2 and TRBJ1-3; no clear D gene. CDR1 and CDR2 (germline): SGHTA, FQGNSA. Trimming removed 1 base at V and 1 base at J, with 8 bases between. The CDR3 has 15 residues. This CDR3 reads CASSLVRESGNTIYF. The CDR3 DNA follows: TGTGCCAGCAGCTTAGTAAGAGAATCTGGAAACACCATATATTTT. Full variable domain (remainder filled in from reference TRBV7-2 and TRBJ1-3): GAGVSQSPSNKVTEKGKDVELRCDPISGHTALYWYRQSLGQGLEFLIYFQGNSAPDKSGLPSDRFSAERTGGSVSTLTIQRTQQEDSAVYLCASSLVRESGNTIYFGEGSWLTVV.

The chain carries TRBV18 and TRBJ1-2; no clear D gene. Trimming stripped 4 bases from V and 0 bases from J, with 9 bases between. The CDR3 is 14 residues long. Per the germline V gene, CDR1 is KGHSH and CDR2 is LQKENI. CDR3 sequence: CASSLDSPNYGYTF. The CDR3 coding sequence is TGTGCCAGCTCACTCGACTCTCCTAACTATGGCTACACCTTC. The whole variable domain, remainder taken from reference TRBV18 and TRBJ1-2, is NAGVMQNPRHLVRRRGQEARLRCSPMKGHSHVYWYRQLPEEGLKFMVYLQKENIIDESGMPKERFSAEFPKEGPSILRIQQVVRGDSAAYFCASSLDSPNYGYTFGSGTRLTVV.

This clone was detected a few times. The chain combines TRBV6-5 with TRBJ1-2, with 7 bases matching TRBD1. V dropped 5 bases and J dropped 4; count of bases not matched to a gene: 7. The CDR3 is made up of 14 amino acids. Germline V gives CDR1 MNHEY, CDR2 SVGAGI. The CDR3 sequence: CASSHRTGSYGYTF. As DNA, the CDR3 is TGTGCCAGCAGTCATAGGACAGGATCCTATGGCTACACCTTC.

V and J are TRBV25-1 and TRBJ2-1, with 10 bases identical to TRBD1. The V gene's germline CDR1 is MGHDK and CDR2 SYGVNS. This CDR3 is built from 14 residues. J was trimmed by 7 bases and V by 6 bases; bases with no gene match: 6. DNA for the CDR3: TGTGCCAGCAGAAGACAGGGGGCGGGGAATGAGCAGTTCTTC. Translation gives CASRRQGAGNEQFF. Drawing the rest from reference TRBV25-1 and TRBJ2-1, the complete variable domain is EADIYQTPRYLVIGTGKKITLECSQTMGHDKMYWYQQDPGMELHLIHYSYGVNSTEKGDLSSESTVSRIRTEHFPLTLESARPSHTSQYLCASRRQGAGNEQFFGPGTRLTVL.

This chain connects TRBV28 to TRBJ1-3; possible D gene TRBD1, 5 bases. This CDR3 comprises 14 residues. The V end was cut by 6 bases, the J end by 2 bases, with 11 bases between. Germline loops: CDR1 MDHEN, CDR2 SYDVKM. The CDR3 loop reads CASSQGGAGNTIYF. The CDR3 coding sequence is TGTGCCAGCAGCCAGGGTGGAGCTGGAAACACCATATATTTT. Combining the CDR3 with reference TRBV28 and TRBJ1-3 gives the whole variable domain DVKVTQSSRYLVKRTGEKVFLECVQDMDHENMFWYRQDPGLGLRLIYFSYDVKMKEKGDIPEGYSVSREKKERFSLILESASTNQTSMYLCASSQGGAGNTIYFGEGSWLTVV.

This clone was counted a few times. The chain employs TRBV5-4 and TRBJ1-1; 10 bases fit TRBD1. The trim removed 0 bases at V and 8 bases at J, leaving 16 bases unmatched. The CDR3 has 18 amino acids. Germline V gene sequence: CDR1 SGHNT, CDR2 YYREEE (reference sequence). The CDR3 loop reads CASSLGLQGQGSGREAFF. CDR3 in DNA: TGTGCCAGCAGCTTGGGACTCCAGGGACAGGGGTCAGGAAGGGAAGCTTTCTTT.

This chain connects TRBV25-1 to TRBJ1-1; 7 bases are shared with TRBD1. The CDR3 runs to 15 residues. Germline CDR1 and CDR2: MGHDK and SYGVNS. Germline trimming cut 5 bases from V and 1 base from J; bases unmatched to any gene: 7. CDR3 sequence (DNA): TGTGCCAGCAGTCTACGGGGACAGAAGAACACTGAAGCTTTCTTT. As protein: CASSLRGQKNTEAFF.

CDR3 DNA sequence: TGTGCCAGCAGCCTAAGGGACACGATTCAAGAGACCCAGTACTTC. It codes for CASSLRDTIQETQYF. The V and J genes are TRBV5-4 and TRBJ2-5; D is perhaps TRBD1 (6 bases). The germline V gene encodes CDR1 SGHNT and CDR2 YYREEE (reference sequence). The CDR3 covers 15 residues. Trimming stripped 4 bases from V and 2 bases from J, with 15 bases between. The whole variable domain, filled in from reference TRBV5-4 and TRBJ2-5, reads ETGVTQSPTHLIKTRGQQVTLRCSSQSGHNTVSWYQQALGQGPQFIFQYYREEENGRGNFPPRFSGLQFPNYSSELNVNALELDDSALYLCASSLRDTIQETQYFGPGTRLLVL.

The rearrangement joins TRBV7-6 to TRBJ2-2, with a possible D match to TRBD2 (6 bases). Per the germline V gene, CDR1 is SGHVS and CDR2 is FNYEAQ. Between the trimmed V and J ends, which lost 5 bases and 1 base, there was a span of 17 bases. The CDR3 is 17 residues long. DNA for the CDR3: TGTGCCAGCAGCCTTTTGGGGCGGGGCTTGAACACCGGGGAGCTGTTTTTT. It translates to CASSLLGRGLNTGELFF.